The clone carrying this T cell receptor (beta chain) was recorded many times. Its target is unknown. The CDR3 sequence is 15 residues long. V shed 4 bases and J shed 12 bases, with 23 bases lying between them. Germline CDR1 is SGHRS and CDR2 is YFSETQ. These data belong to a study of response to subunit inactivated influenza vaccine. Study-level points and caveats: T cells newly recruited by each seasonal influenza vaccination are few, the authors suggested.

TCRdb called the RT-PCR reads again in MiXCR, with one record for every CDR3 protein. The data show around 200,000 distinct CDR3 sequences, with approximately 8.7% seen just once and roughly 10% held by the top ten. The rearrangement joins TRBV5-1 to TRBJ2-4; D not certain. The sequence came from a man over 45 who received an inactivated influenza vaccine. The material sequenced was non-naive T cells sorted from PBMCs, taken on the day of vaccination. The CDR3 region is CASSQGLVTEEAQYF. The CDR3 bases are TGCGCCAGCAGCCAAGGTCTTGTAACGGAAGAAGCTCAGTACTTC.